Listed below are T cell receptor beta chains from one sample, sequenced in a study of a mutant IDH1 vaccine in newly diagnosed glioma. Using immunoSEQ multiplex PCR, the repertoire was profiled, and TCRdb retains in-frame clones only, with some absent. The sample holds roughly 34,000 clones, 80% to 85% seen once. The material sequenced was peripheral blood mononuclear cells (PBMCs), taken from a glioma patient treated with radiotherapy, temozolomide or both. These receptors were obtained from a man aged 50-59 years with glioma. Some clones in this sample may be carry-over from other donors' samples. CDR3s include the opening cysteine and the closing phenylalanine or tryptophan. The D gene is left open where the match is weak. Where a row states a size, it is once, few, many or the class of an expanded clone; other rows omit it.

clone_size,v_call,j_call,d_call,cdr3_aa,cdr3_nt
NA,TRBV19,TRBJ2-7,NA,CASSIAGGGYEQYF,TGTGCCAGTAGTATAGCAGGGGGAGGCTACGAGCAGTACTTC
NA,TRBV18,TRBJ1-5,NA,CASSPKNRSLAQPQHF,TGTGCCAGCTCACCAAAAAACAGGTCCCTCGCTCAGCCCCAGCATTTT
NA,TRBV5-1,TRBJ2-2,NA,CASSFLLGEDGELFF,TGCGCCAGCAGCTTTTTGTTAGGGGAGGACGGGGAGCTGTTTTTT
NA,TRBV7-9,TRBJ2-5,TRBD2,CASSLGTSTQETQYF,TGTGCCAGCAGCTTAGGGACTAGCACACAAGAGACCCAGTACTTC
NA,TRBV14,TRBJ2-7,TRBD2,CASSLGDGAGRYSYEQYF,TGTGCCAGCAGCCTTGGTGACGGAGCGGGGCGATACTCCTACGAGCAGTACTTC
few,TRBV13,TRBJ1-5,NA,CASSSRGYNQPQHF,TGTGCCAGCAGCTCAAGGGGATACAATCAGCCCCAGCATTTT
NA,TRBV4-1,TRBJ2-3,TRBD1,CASSQEGTGGTDTQYF,TGCGCCAGCAGCCAAGAAGGGACAGGGGGCACAGATACGCAGTATTTT
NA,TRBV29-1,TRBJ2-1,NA,CSARLGGIGQFF,TGCAGCGCCAGACTAGGCGGGATCGGGCAGTTCTTC
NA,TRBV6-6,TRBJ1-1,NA,CASRDSLGTEAFF,TGTGCCAGCAGGGACAGCCTCGGAACTGAAGCTTTCTTT
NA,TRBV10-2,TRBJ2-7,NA,CASSVGTLYEQYF,TGCGCCAGCAGTGTAGGAACCCTCTACGAGCAGTACTTC
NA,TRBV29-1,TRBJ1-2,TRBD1,CSVTQGEGYGYTF,TGCAGCGTTACCCAGGGGGAAGGGTATGGCTACACCTTC